This T cell receptor (beta chain) was profiled in a study of shared clonotypes between healthy human individuals. Overall study context: Contributing individuals were a couple of females and a few males aged 18 to 49. Per donor, CD8 memory used one plate, CD8 naive used two, CD4 memory used three and CD4 naive used three.

This CDR3 comprises 15 residues. Trimming pared 1 base from V and 7 bases from J, leaving 15 bases between. CDR1 is SGHDT and CDR2 is YYEEEE in the germline V gene. The genomic DNA of each subset was split evenly across several immunoSEQ plates. Here immunoSEQ multiplex PCR was the method, and the copy in TCRdb shows in-frame clones only, minus some. The sample records 2 million to 2.5 million clones, roughly 92% being singletons. The sequence derives from a man aged 18-30 years in good health. Some clones in this sample may be carry-over from other donors' samples. The chain combines TRBV5-6 with TRBJ2-4, with D unclear. Sequencing was done on a sample of naive CD4+ T cells from PBMCs. Subset denoted: CD45RA+ positively selected. The CDR3 coding sequence is TGTGCCAGCAGCTTGTATTCTCCGGCCAGGAACATTCAGTACTTC. It yields the protein CASSLYSPARNIQYF.